The clone carrying this T cell receptor beta chain turned up a few times. The antigen is unknown. Germline CDR1 is LNHDA and CDR2 is SQIVND (reference sequence). With 6 bases clipped from V and 0 bases from J, the junction kept 8 bases outside the gene matches. There are 15 residues in the CDR3. This record comes from a study of T cell repertoires in cytomegalovirus infection. About the study: It was the public TCR beta signatures that indicated both CMV infection and matching HLA type.

Study-level points and caveats: CMV-specific TCR beta clonotypes restricted by HLA-C dominated the ex vivo response.

TCRdb itself ran the reads through MiXCR, one entry per CDR3 protein. The sample contains over 250,000 distinct CDR3 sequences, roughly 21% of which appear only once. The chain couples TRBV19 to TRBJ2-7; 7 bases map to TRBD2. The material sequenced was cultured PBMCs, taken from culture after CMV antigen stimulation. This clonotype was sampled from a human donor in good health (CMV status not recorded). Some clones in this sample may be carry-over from other donors' samples. This CDR3 is CASRVAGRSSYEQYF. The CDR3 nucleotides are TGTGCCAGTAGGGTAGCGGGTCGAAGCTCCTACGAGCAGTACTTC.